The rows below give T cell receptor beta chains drawn from one sample of a study of T cells in Graves' hyperthyroidism and ophthalmopathy. Via MiXCR, TCRdb re-called the multiplex PCR reads, giving one row per CDR3 protein. The repertoire holds roughly 170,000 distinct CDR3 sequences, about a sixth seen once, with roughly 30% in the top ten. Material for sequencing was blood. All receptors come from a woman between 45 and 60 years old with Graves' hyperthyroidism. Both conserved end residues are part of each CDR3. A D gene is named only where the DNA matches it firmly. A row's size may be missing; if present it is once, few, many or a size class.

j_call	d_call	v_call	clone_size	cdr3_nt	cdr3_aa
TRBJ1-1	-	TRBV4-1	few	TGCGCCAGCAGCCCAACCGCGTTGGGGGCCGGGGACACTGAAGCTTTCTTT	CASSPTALGAGDTEAFF
TRBJ1-1	TRBD1	TRBV27	many	TGTGCCAGCATTCGTCGAACAGGGGGCCTCGCATCGAACACTGAAGCTTTCTTT	CASIRRTGGLASNTEAFF
TRBJ1-1	-	TRBV3-1	many	TGTGCCAGCAGCCAAAATGGTGCCCCGGTCTCGAAAGCTTTCTTT	CASSQNGAPVSKAFF
TRBJ1-4	-	TRBV2	many	TGTGCCAGCAGTGAGACAGCTGGGAATGAAAAACTGTTTTTT	CASSETAGNEKLFF
TRBJ2-3	TRBD2	TRBV7-2	few	TGTGCCAGCAGCCTTAGCGGGGGAGGGGCAGATACGCAGTATTTT	CASSLSGGGADTQYF
TRBJ2-7	-	TRBV28	-	TGTGCCAGCAGTTTATCGTTCGGAGCCCGCGAGCAGTACTTC	CASSLSFGAREQYF
TRBJ1-1	-	TRBV15	many	TGTGCCACCAGCAGAGAATATGTCATGAACACTGAAGCTTTCTTT	CATSREYVMNTEAFF
TRBJ2-7	-	TRBV4-3	few	TGCGCCAGCAGCCAAGTAAGAGGGGGGAACTACGAGCAGTACTTC	CASSQVRGGNYEQYF
TRBJ2-5	-	TRBV28	many	TGTGCCAGCAGTTTACAGGGTGTCCCCCAAGAGACCCAGTACTTC	CASSLQGVPQETQYF
TRBJ2-1	-	TRBV5-6	many	TGTGCCAGCAGCTTGGATTCCGGGGGCGAGCAGTTCTTC	CASSLDSGGEQFF
TRBJ2-2	-	TRBV4-1	few	TGCGCCAGCAGCCACCCCTCCGCGGGGGAGCTGTTTTTT	CASSHPSAGELFF
TRBJ1-2	-	TRBV29-1	many	TGCAGCGCTATCTGGGGGGAAAACTATGGCTACACCTTC	CSAIWGENYGYTF
TRBJ2-1	TRBD1	TRBV7-9	many	TGTGCCAGCAGCTTATTTGGGACAGGGGGATCTGAGCAGTTCTTC	CASSLFGTGGSEQFF
TRBJ1-2	TRBD1	TRBV7-2	-	TGTGCCAGCAGCTTAATGGCAGGGGGTTGGTATGGCTACACCTTC	CASSLMAGGWYGYTF
TRBJ1-1	-	TRBV20-1	-	TGCAGTGCTAGAGAGGAGGTCACTGAAGCTTTCTTT	CSAREEVTEAFF
TRBJ2-5	-	TRBV20-1	many	TGCAGTGCTCCACCGGACACCAGCCCCGAAGAGACCCAGTACTTC	CSAPPDTSPEETQYF
TRBJ2-7	-	TRBV5-1	-	TGCGCCAGCAGCTTGGATCCGTCGTCCCGCTCCTACGAGCAGTACTTC	CASSLDPSSRSYEQYF
TRBJ2-3	-	TRBV3-1	-	TGTGCCAGCAATATGGCGGGGGCCACAGATACGCAGTATTTT	CASNMAGATDTQYF
TRBJ1-1	-	TRBV12-3/TRBV12-4	many	TGTGCCAGCAGGAGGATCCCGGACACTGAAGCTTTCTTT	CASRRIPDTEAFF
TRBJ1-2	-	TRBV9	many	TGTGCCAGCAGCGGACACGAGAGAAGGGGACTAGCTAACTATGGCTACACCTTC	CASSGHERRGLANYGYTF
TRBJ1-1	TRBD1	TRBV7-9	many	TGTGCCAGCAGCTCAGACCGGGACAGGGACCCATCAGCTTTCTTT	CASSSDRDRDPSAFF
TRBJ2-7	TRBD1	TRBV11-2	many	TGTGCCAGCAGCCCTGGACAGGGGGTCTACGAGCAGTACTTC	CASSPGQGVYEQYF
TRBJ2-7	TRBD1	TRBV28	many	TGTGCCAGCAGTCCGACCGGGACAGCCTCCTACGAGCAGTACTTC	CASSPTGTASYEQYF